This record covers a single TCR beta chain. This sample is part of a study of blood T cell repertoires in COVID-19. The CDR3 covers 13 residues. The germline CDR1 and CDR2 sequences are SQVTM and ANQGSEA. Trimming removed 7 bases from V and 7 bases from J, with 19 bases in between. Per the original data handling: Amplification from reference gene primers served as the basis for estimated nucleated cell counts. Libraries were prepared by immunoSEQ multiplex PCR; TCRdb keeps only in-frame clonotypes and omits some of them. From that table come the V and J calls and clone size; the DNA was used to work out D and trimming. The sample has roughly 100,000 clones, nearly 85% seen once.

The receptor comes from a human donor in a cohort sampled during active or convalescent COVID-19. V is TRBV29-1 and J is TRBJ1-2; weak D call: TRBD1 (6 bases). Material for sequencing was peripheral blood. CDR3 nucleotides: TGCAGCGCCCGGGACAACTTTCCGAGTGGCTACACCTTC. Translating gives CSARDNFPSGYTF.